This note documents a single T cell receptor beta chain sequence. This record comes from a study of blood T cell repertoires in COVID-19. Sequenced by immunoSEQ multiplex PCR; TCRdb stores in-frame clones only, minus some. The table records 120,000 to 150,000 clones, 70% to 90% of them present only once. The Seattle patients joined while their infection was active and were tracked longitudinally afterward. CDR1 and CDR2 from the germline V gene are SGHNT and YYREEE (reference sequence). This CDR3 contains 15 residues. J was trimmed by 6 bases and V by 1 base; bases with no gene match: 6. The TCR originated in a woman aged 60-70 years with COVID-19, enrolled during active disease. The chain employs TRBV5-4 and TRBJ2-3; TRBD1 matches 9 bases. Specimen: peripheral blood. This chain's CDR3 is CASSLTGGAPDTQYF. As DNA, the CDR3 is TGTGCCAGCAGCTTGACAGGGGGCGCTCCCGATACGCAGTATTTT.